What follows are 6 T cell receptor beta chains derived from one specimen sequenced in a study of beta chain features in type 1 diabetes. The study reverse transcribed the entire isolated RNA, so it sequenced expressed TCRB transcripts. TCRdb keeps only in-frame clones here, not all; method: immunoSEQ multiplex PCR. The sample includes approximately 110,000 clones, almost 40% of them seen just once. Specimen: stem cell memory CD4+ T cells from blood. The receptors stem from a woman aged 18-29 years in good health.

This clone appeared a few times. The chain has TRBV7-2 and TRBJ2-7; no clear D gene. Germline V gives CDR1 SGHTA, CDR2 FQGNSA. V dropped 4 bases and J dropped 3 bases, with 13 bases sitting between them. The CDR3 runs 14 residues. The CDR3 DNA follows: TGTGCCAGCAGCTCCATTAGTACCGACTACGAGCAGTACTTC. Amino acids: CASSSISTDYEQYF. Drawing the rest from reference TRBV7-2 and TRBJ2-7, the complete variable domain is GAGVSQSPSNKVTEKGKDVELRCDPISGHTALYWYRQSLGQGLEFLIYFQGNSAPDKSGLPSDRFSAERTGGSVSTLTIQRTQQEDSAVYLCASSSISTDYEQYFGPGTRLTVT.

V gene TRBV4-3 combines with J gene TRBJ2-1, with D possibly matching TRBD2 (6 bases). The V end lost 4 bases, the J end lost 6 bases, and 22 bases lay between the germline ends. The germline V gene has CDR1 LGHNA and CDR2 YSLEER. The CDR3 runs to 17 residues. Here the CDR3 reads CASSRLASARSGNEQFF. The CDR3 DNA reads TGCGCCAGCAGCCGGCTGGCTAGCGCTAGGAGCGGCAATGAGCAGTTCTTC.

V and J are TRBV7-9 and TRBJ2-5; 10 positions match TRBD1. J gave up 5 bases and V 5 bases, and 11 bases lay outside the gene matches. The CDR3 consists of 16 residues. Germline lookup yields CDR1 SEHNR and CDR2 FQNEAQ (reference sequence). The CDR3 nucleotides read TGTGCCAGCAGCACCCGGGACAGGGGACCGTTGGAGACCCAGTACTTC. Translation: CASSTRDRGPLETQYF. Complete variable domain (other parts from reference TRBV7-9 and TRBJ2-5): DTGVSQNPRHKITKRGQNVTFRCDPISEHNRLYWYRQTLGQGPEFLTYFQNEAQLEKSRLLSDRFSAERPKGSFSTLEIQRTEQGDSAMYLCASSTRDRGPLETQYFGPGTRLLVL.

A few counts support this clone. The chain couples TRBV11-2 to TRBJ2-7, with a possible D match to TRBD2 (6 bases). Germline V lookup: CDR1 SGHAT, CDR2 FQNNGV. This CDR3 region has 14 residues. V gave up 5 bases and J gave up 7 bases, with 18 bases separating them. The CDR3 is CASSRERGSGEQYF. The CDR3 DNA reads as TGTGCCAGCAGCCGGGAGCGTGGTTCGGGGGAGCAGTACTTC.

This clone turned up a few times. V gene TRBV6-1 combines with J gene TRBJ2-7, with D possibly TRBD2 on 5 matching bases. The CDR3 totals 15 residues. The germline CDR1 and CDR2 sequences are MNHNS and SASEGT. The V gene lost 1 base and the J gene lost 6 bases, with 16 bases spanning the gap. Here the CDR3 DNA reads TGTGCCAGCAGTGAAGTCATCTTCGGCGCGGGCGAGCAGTACTTC. Amino acids: CASSEVIFGAGEQYF.

The J gene is TRBJ2-1, the V gene TRBV7-9; 8 positions agree with TRBD2. CDR3 length: 17 residues. CDR1 SEHNR and CDR2 FQNEAQ come from the germline V gene (reference sequence). Unmatched junction bases numbered 16, after V lost 6 bases and J lost 6 bases. The CDR3 loop reads CASSSEAGVVWGNEQFF. For the CDR3, the DNA is TGTGCCAGCAGTTCGGAAGCGGGAGTGGTCTGGGGCAATGAGCAGTTCTTC. The complete variable domain, with remaining parts taken from reference TRBV7-9 and TRBJ2-1, reads DTGVSQNPRHKITKRGQNVTFRCDPISEHNRLYWYRQTLGQGPEFLTYFQNEAQLEKSRLLSDRFSAERPKGSFSTLEIQRTEQGDSAMYLCASSSEAGVVWGNEQFFGPGTRLTVL.